This is a list of T cell receptor beta chains from one sample in a study of blood T cell repertoires in COVID-19. Assay: immunoSEQ multiplex PCR; the TCRdb copy retains only in-frame clones and omits some. Among 100,000 or so clones listed, 65% to 80% were seen once. Sequenced input: peripheral blood. These receptors all stem from a woman in her seventies with acute or convalescent COVID-19. The CDR3 runs from the conserved cysteine through the conserved F or W. The D gene is left open where the match is weak. The size of a clone is reported for some rows only, either as once, few or many, or as a class for expanded clones.

V gene	D gene	clone size	J gene	CDR3 protein	CDR3 DNA
TRBV28	.	.	TRBJ2-2	CASSQGGNTGELFF	TGTGCCAGCAGTCAAGGGGGGAACACCGGGGAGCTGTTTTTT
TRBV3-1/TRBV3-2	TRBD2	.	TRBJ2-5	CASSNYLAGMYQETQYF	TGTGCCAGCAGCAATTACCTAGCGGGAATGTACCAAGAGACCCAGTACTTC
TRBV5-4	.	.	TRBJ2-7	CASSPTGTVTEQYF	TGTGCCAGCAGCCCGACAGGGACTGTTACCGAGCAGTACTTC
TRBV15	TRBD2	.	TRBJ2-5	CATSPGAWGGEETQYF	TGTGCCACCAGCCCCGGGGCTTGGGGGGGGGAAGAGACCCAGTACTTC
TRBV11-2	TRBD1	once	TRBJ1-4	CASSLDRRWGQTNEKLFF	TGTGCCAGCAGCTTAGATCGCCGGTGGGGACAGACGAATGAAAAACTGTTTTTT
TRBV10-3	TRBD1	.	TRBJ1-4	CAISGQGGATNEKLFF	TGTGCCATCAGCGGACAGGGGGGTGCAACTAATGAAAAACTGTTTTTT
TRBV5-5	.	.	TRBJ1-6	CATEETYNSPLHF	TGTGCCACCGAGGAGACCTATAATTCACCCCTCCACTTT
TRBV5-4	.	.	TRBJ1-2	CASSSKANPLLGYGYTF	TGTGCCAGCAGCTCAAAGGCAAACCCGCTACTAGGCTATGGCTACACCTTC
TRBV5-4	TRBD1	.	TRBJ1-2	CASKQQTGTDNYGYTF	TGTGCCAGCAAACAACAGACAGGGACGGATAACTATGGCTACACCTTC
TRBV19	TRBD1	.	TRBJ2-7	CATTGGFGYEQYF	TGTGCCACAACAGGGGGCTTCGGGTACGAGCAGTACTTC
TRBV7-2	.	.	TRBJ2-3	CASSPRLGDTQYF	TGTGCCAGCAGCCCCAGACTTGGAGATACGCAGTATTTT
TRBV7-9	TRBD2	few	TRBJ2-2	CASSLVRGGSNTGELFF	TGTGCCAGCAGCTTGGTGCGGGGGGGATCGAACACCGGGGAGCTGTTTTTT
TRBV10-3	TRBD2	few	TRBJ2-1	CAITGTSGGYNEQFF	TGTGCCATCACTGGGACTAGCGGGGGGTACAATGAGCAGTTCTTC
TRBV29-1	TRBD2	.	TRBJ2-7	CSVVRTSGVGYEQYF	TGCAGCGTTGTACGGACTAGCGGGGTTGGCTACGAGCAGTACTTC
TRBV12-3/TRBV12-4	TRBD2	.	TRBJ2-5	CASKAGEETQYF	TGTGCCAGCAAAGCGGGGGAAGAGACCCAGTACTTC
TRBV5-1	.	.	TRBJ1-5	CASSFQNSNQPQHF	TGCGCCAGCAGTTTTCAGAATAGCAATCAGCCCCAGCATTTT
TRBV3-1/TRBV3-2	.	.	TRBJ1-3	CASSQAGEISGNTIYF	TGTGCCAGCAGCCAGGCAGGGGAAATCTCTGGAAACACCATATATTTT
TRBV2	TRBD2	.	TRBJ2-3	CASRGGAGGTQYF	TGTGCCAGCCGCGGGGGAGCCGGTGGTACGCAGTATTTT
TRBV2	TRBD1	.	TRBJ2-5	CASSEGDRGLQETQYF	TGTGCCAGCAGTGAAGGGGACAGAGGCTTGCAAGAGACCCAGTACTTC
TRBV6-1	TRBD1	once	TRBJ1-4	CASSESRDRGWSNEKLFF	TGTGCCAGCAGTGAATCCCGGGACAGGGGGTGGTCTAATGAAAAACTGTTTTTT
TRBV4-1	TRBD1	.	TRBJ1-4	CASSPTYRGREEKLFF	TGCGCCAGCAGCCCAACGTACAGGGGCCGGGAGGAAAAACTGTTTTTT
TRBV12-2	.	once	TRBJ1-3	CASRAWLQGTGNTIYF	TGTGCAAGTCGCGCCTGGCTGCAGGGAACTGGAAACACCATATATTTT
TRBV6-5	.	.	TRBJ1-6	CASSYSIEENSPLHF	TGTGCCAGCAGTTACTCGATAGAGGAAAATTCACCCCTCCACTTT
TRBV29-1	.	.	TRBJ2-7	CSSRSGNEQYF	TGCAGCTCCAGGTCGGGGAACGAGCAGTACTTC
TRBV10-1	.	.	TRBJ1-2	CASSEQGRYGYTF	TGCGCCAGCAGTGAACAGGGACGATATGGCTACACCTTC
TRBV3-1/TRBV3-2	.	.	TRBJ2-3	CASSLSEDTQYF	TGTGCCAGCAGTCTGAGTGAAGATACGCAGTATTTT
TRBV28	TRBD2	.	TRBJ2-1	CASSPRLASNEQFF	TGTGCCAGCAGTCCTCGACTAGCGAGCAATGAGCAGTTCTTC
TRBV12-3/TRBV12-4	.	.	TRBJ1-3	CASTTGPGNTIYF	TGTGCCAGCACTACAGGCCCTGGAAACACCATATATTTT
TRBV7-2	TRBD1	.	TRBJ1-2	CASSFGTVYGYTF	TGTGCCAGCAGCTTCGGGACAGTCTATGGCTACACCTTC
TRBV30	.	.	TRBJ1-4	CAWRQTRQGSEKLFF	TGTGCCTGGAGGCAGACGAGGCAGGGGAGTGAAAAACTGTTTTTT
TRBV30	TRBD2	.	TRBJ2-3	CAAHASGGAHTQYF	TGTGCCGCCCACGCTTCCGGGGGGGCGCATACGCAGTATTTT
TRBV5-6	.	once	TRBJ1-5	CASSLGPGVSNQPQHF	TGTGCCAGCAGCTTGGGGCCAGGGGTTAGCAATCAGCCCCAGCATTTT
TRBV5-5	TRBD2	once	TRBJ2-3	CASRQENPGTNTDTQYF	TGTGCCAGCAGACAAGAAAACCCCGGGACTAACACAGATACGCAGTATTTT
TRBV10-3	.	once	TRBJ1-2	CAIKGGVFYGYTF	TGTGCCATCAAGGGAGGGGTTTTTTATGGCTACACCTTC
TRBV7-9	.	.	TRBJ1-1	CASSLGHLATEAFF	TGTGCCAGCAGCTTAGGACACCTTGCAACTGAAGCTTTCTTT
TRBV5-1	.	.	TRBJ1-3	CASSTEFGNTIYF	TGCGCCAGCAGCACGGAGTTCGGAAACACCATATATTTT